This passage covers 14 T cell receptor beta chains from one sample sequenced in a study of Graves' ophthalmopathy and Graves' hyperthyroidism. RNA transcripts were the template, and TCR beta CDR3 regions were amplified from them. The first round was an RT-PCR with HTBI primers, and the second round was a multiplex PCR. A single record per CDR3 protein comes from TCRdb applying MiXCR to the multiplex PCR reads. The data contain 500,000 to 700,000 distinct CDR3 sequences, approximately 22% of them singletons. The sequencing sample was made of peripheral blood. These receptors came from a woman under 30 with stable Graves' hyperthyroidism. Some clones in this sample may be carry-over from other donors' samples.

This clonotype was seen ten or more times. J is TRBJ1-1 and V is TRBV6-5; D not certain. The CDR3 has 14 amino acids. The V end was cut by 2 bases, the J end by 3 bases, with 10 bases between. Germline V gene lookup returns CDR1 MNHEY and CDR2 SVGAGI. As DNA, the CDR3 is TGTGCCAGCAGTTACGCGGAGACGGACACTGAAGCTTTCTTT. Protein sequence: CASSYAETDTEAFF.

This clonotype occurred many times. The chain is built from TRBV5-1 and TRBJ1-2, with 8 bases that match TRBD1. This CDR3 is built from 13 residues. CDR1 is SGHRS, CDR2 YFSETQ, per germline. The V and J ends lost 4 bases and 8 bases, in that order; junction bases with no gene match: 7. The CDR3: CASSQQGQGGYTF. Written as DNA, the CDR3 is TGCGCCAGCAGCCAACAAGGACAGGGCGGCTACACCTTC.

This clonotype was observed many times. The chain combines TRBV28 with TRBJ1-2, with D possibly matching TRBD1 (5 bases). V lost 5 bases and J 4 bases, leaving 17 bases between the germline ends. CDR1 MDHEN and CDR2 SYDVKM come from the germline V gene. The CDR3 loop spans 15 amino acids. CDR3 loop: CASSTLGGSGYGYTF. CDR3 nucleotide sequence: TGTGCCAGCAGTACTCTCGGGGGGAGCGGCTATGGCTACACCTTC.

This clonotype occurred many times. The chain links TRBV2 to TRBJ1-5, with D maybe TRBD1 (6 bases). Deletions cut 4 bases from V and 4 bases from J, with 11 bases between. This CDR3 has 14 amino acids. Germline CDR1 reads SNHLY; CDR2 reads FYNNEI. The CDR3, as DNA: TGTGCCAGCAGTGTGAACAGGGCGAATCAGCCCCAGCATTTT. It specifies CASSVNRANQPQHF.

The rearrangement joins TRBV3-1 to TRBJ2-5, with TRBD1 as a possible D gene (6 bases). Germline CDR1 is LGHDT and CDR2 is YNNKEL (reference sequence). The ends were cut back, 4 bases at V and 5 bases at J, with 14 bases in the middle. The CDR3 has 14 amino acids. CDR3 protein: CASSRFSGVETQYF. CDR3 in DNA: TGTGCCAGCAGCCGGTTTTCAGGGGTGGAGACCCAGTACTTC.

The CDR3 DNA reads TGTGCCAGCAGTCCCCTCGGCAGGGGTGATGGCTACACCTTC. Translating gives CASSPLGRGDGYTF. The chain has TRBV12-3 or TRBV12-4 and TRBJ1-2; a weak D match, TRBD1 (6 bases). Trimming left V 5 bases short and J 6 bases short, with 16 bases between. The CDR3 runs to 14 residues.

The chain recombines TRBV6-5 with TRBJ2-5; D unclear. The V gene lost 2 bases and the J gene lost 2 bases, with 9 bases spanning the gap. The V gene's germline CDR1 is MNHEY and CDR2 SVGAGI. This CDR3 is 14 amino acids long. CDR3 loop: CASSYGVLQETQYF. CDR3 nucleotides: TGTGCCAGCAGTTACGGGGTTCTACAAGAGACCCAGTACTTC.

This chain's CDR3 is CASSRIQGPSSIGYTF. The CDR3 coding sequence is TGTGCCAGCAGCCGAATACAGGGGCCTTCCTCTATTGGCTACACCTTC. The V call is TRBV6-1, the J call TRBJ1-2; TRBD1 matches at 7 bases. Germline trimming cut 6 bases from V and 7 bases from J; bases unmatched to any gene: 17. Germline V gives CDR1 MNHNS, CDR2 SASEGT. CDR3 size: 16 residues.

This clonotype was detected only once. V gene TRBV9 combines with J gene TRBJ2-7; TRBD2 agrees at 8 bases. V shed 0 bases, J shed 3 bases, and the junction held 5 bases outside the gene matches. Looked up from germline, CDR1 is SGDLS and CDR2 is YYNGEE. This CDR3 has 15 residues. CDR3 in DNA: TGTGCCAGCAGCGTAGCTGCGGGAGGAGGCTACGAGCAGTACTTC. Translated, it gives CASSVAAGGGYEQYF.

This clonotype was counted many times. This sequence joins TRBV20-1 and TRBJ2-4; 10 nucleotides align to TRBD2. This CDR3 is built from 16 residues. From germline, CDR1 is DFQATT and CDR2 SNEGSKA (reference sequence). Trimming at V came to 1 base and at J to 6 bases, leaving 9 bases not matched to a gene. The CDR3: CSARGSGTSAPNIQYF. The DNA of the CDR3 is TGCAGTGCTAGAGGGTCCGGGACTAGCGCTCCAAACATTCAGTACTTC.

The table lists this clonotype with many counts. J is TRBJ2-5 and V is TRBV6-5; D is perhaps TRBD1 or TRBD2 (9 bases each). The germline V gene encodes CDR1 MNHEY and CDR2 SVGAGI. Trimming cost V 4 bases and J 7 bases, with 28 bases left between them. The CDR3 loop spans 18 amino acids. CDR3 loop: CASSSGTGSSGVPWTQYF. CDR3 DNA sequence: TGTGCCAGCAGTTCAGGGACAGGGTCTAGCGGGGTACCTTGGACCCAGTACTTC.

This clonotype was counted many times. V gene TRBV9 combines with J gene TRBJ2-7, with 11 positions matching TRBD2. Losses at the gene ends were 2 bases for V and 7 bases for J; bases not matched to a gene: 11. In germline, CDR1 is SGDLS, CDR2 YYNGEE. This CDR3 has 16 residues. The CDR3: CASSVGETSGTAEQYF. CDR3 sequence (DNA): TGTGCCAGCAGCGTCGGCGAGACTAGCGGGACGGCGGAGCAGTACTTC.

This clonotype was found many times. The rearrangement uses TRBV10-3 and TRBJ2-7, with 7 bases lining up with TRBD2. Germline V lookup: CDR1 ENHRY, CDR2 SYGVKD. The junction had 9 bases not matched to a gene; V was cut back by 6 bases and J by 7 bases. CDR3 size: 13 residues. The CDR3 DNA reads TGTGCCATCAGAGGAAGCGGGGACGGAGAGCAGTACTTC. Protein sequence: CAIRGSGDGEQYF.

This clonotype has ten or more counts. The chain is built from TRBV10-1 and TRBJ1-1; tentative D call: TRBD1 (5 bases). Germline V gene lookup returns CDR1 WNHNN and CDR2 SYGVQD (reference sequence). This CDR3 spans 15 amino acids. Trimming took 4 bases from V and 1 from J, leaving 13 bases between them. The CDR3 DNA reads as TGCGCCAGCAGTGGGCTTGTGACAGCGAACACTGAAGCTTTCTTT. Encoded protein: CASSGLVTANTEAFF.